The rows below give T cell receptor beta chains drawn from one sample of a study of CD8 T cells in ankylosing spondylitis. TCRdb re-called the 5' RACE reads through MiXCR, storing one row per CDR3 protein. The sample lists fewer than 400,000 distinct CDR3 sequences, 20% to 25% occurring once. Material: blood, either unsorted or a sorted T cell fraction (not recorded which). The receptors shown here come from a male donor with ankylosing spondylitis. CDR3s leave out the opening cysteine and the closing phenylalanine or tryptophan. Expanded clones get a size class; other rows say once, few or many, or leave the size out.

>TRBV20-1|-|TRBJ1-1
SAEPPWGRGNTEAF
>TRBV5-1|few|TRBJ2-5
ASRLEGETQY
>TRBV29-1|-|TRBJ2-4
SVPPPGQGALKNIQY
>TRBV20-1|few|TRBJ2-1
SATRLAVYSYNEQF
>TRBV4-2|few|TRBJ2-6
ASSQVGGAGANVLT
>TRBV29-1|few|TRBJ2-3
SVPGQGGDTQY
>TRBV20-1|-|TRBJ2-4
SARRGGSPNIQY
>TRBV11-2|few|TRBJ1-4
ASSPWGGLKEKLF
>TRBV20-1|-|TRBJ2-3
SAGARGRDADTQY
>TRBV15|-|TRBJ2-4
ATSRDPGPLDIQY
>TRBV5-1|few|TRBJ1-1
ASSLVIQGAEAF
>TRBV20-1|few|TRBJ2-1
SARDGQGLDNEQF
>TRBV29-1|-|TRBJ2-7
SVEDPAGFPYEQY
>TRBV11-1|-|TRBJ2-1
ASSLGLPNNEQF
>TRBV9|-|TRBJ1-2
ASSVNIGQINYGYT
>TRBV4-1|many|TRBJ2-5
ASSQDWDPQETQY
>TRBV6-5|-|TRBJ2-1
ASSYRTSVDEQF
>TRBV30|few|TRBJ2-1
AWSTGPNGEQF
>TRBV2|-|TRBJ1-1
ASSELAGLNTEAF
>TRBV10-1|-|TRBJ2-1
ASSRSSGYNEQF
>TRBV3-1|-|TRBJ2-4
ASSHVPQVAKNIQY
>TRBV2|-|TRBJ1-5
TSNIAQIGNQPQH
>TRBV20-1|few|TRBJ1-5
SASWRGNQPQH
>TRBV7-2|once|TRBJ1-2
ASSPGFGYT
>TRBV20-1|few|TRBJ2-5
SARLGTRKETQY